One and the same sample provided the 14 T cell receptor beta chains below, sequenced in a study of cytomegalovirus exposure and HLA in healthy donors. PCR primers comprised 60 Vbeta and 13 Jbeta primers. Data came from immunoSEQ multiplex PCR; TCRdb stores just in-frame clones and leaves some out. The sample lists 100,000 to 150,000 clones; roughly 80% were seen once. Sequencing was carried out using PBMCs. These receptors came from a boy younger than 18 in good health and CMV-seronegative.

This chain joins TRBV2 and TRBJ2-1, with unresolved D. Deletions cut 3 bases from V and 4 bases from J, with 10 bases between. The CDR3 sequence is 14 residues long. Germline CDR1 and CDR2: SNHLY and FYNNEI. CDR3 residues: CASSDRHGYNEQFF. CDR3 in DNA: TGTGCCAGCAGTGATCGGCACGGGTACAATGAGCAGTTCTTC.

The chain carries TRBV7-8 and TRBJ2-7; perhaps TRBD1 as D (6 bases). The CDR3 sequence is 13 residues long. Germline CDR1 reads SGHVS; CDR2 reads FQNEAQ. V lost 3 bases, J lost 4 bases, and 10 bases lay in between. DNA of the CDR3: TGTGCCAGCAGCTTGGGGGCTCAGTACGAGCAGTACTTC. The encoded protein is CASSLGAQYEQYF. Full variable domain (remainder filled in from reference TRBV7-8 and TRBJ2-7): GAGVSQSPRYKVAKRGQDVALRCDPISGHVSLFWYQQALGQGPEFLTYFQNEAQLDKSGLPSDRFFAERPEGSVSTLKIQRTQQEDSAVYLCASSLGAQYEQYFGPGTRLTVT.

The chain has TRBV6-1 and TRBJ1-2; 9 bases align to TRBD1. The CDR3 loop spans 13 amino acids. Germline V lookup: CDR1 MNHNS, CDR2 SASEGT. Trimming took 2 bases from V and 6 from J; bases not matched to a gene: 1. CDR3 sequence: CASSERDRDGYTF. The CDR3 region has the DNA TGTGCCAGCAGTGAACGGGACAGGGATGGCTACACCTTC.

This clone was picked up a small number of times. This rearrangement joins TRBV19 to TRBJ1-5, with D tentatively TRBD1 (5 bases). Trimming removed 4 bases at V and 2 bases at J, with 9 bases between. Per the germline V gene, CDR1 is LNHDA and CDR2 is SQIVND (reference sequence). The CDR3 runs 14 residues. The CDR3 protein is CASSTRVGNQPQHF. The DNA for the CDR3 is TGTGCCAGTAGTACCAGGGTCGGCAATCAGCCCCAGCATTTT.

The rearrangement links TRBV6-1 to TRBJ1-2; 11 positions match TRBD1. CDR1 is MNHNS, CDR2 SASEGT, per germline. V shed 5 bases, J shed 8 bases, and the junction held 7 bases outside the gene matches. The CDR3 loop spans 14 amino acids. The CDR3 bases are TGTGCCAGCAGTTCTGGACAGGGGGCGCGGGGCTACACCTTC. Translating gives CASSSGQGARGYTF.

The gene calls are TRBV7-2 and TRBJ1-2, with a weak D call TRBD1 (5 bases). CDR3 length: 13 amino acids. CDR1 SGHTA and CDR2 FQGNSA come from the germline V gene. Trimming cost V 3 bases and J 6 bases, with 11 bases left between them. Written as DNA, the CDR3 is TGTGCCAGCAGCTTTTCCAGGGCCAATGGCTACACCTTC. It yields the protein CASSFSRANGYTF.

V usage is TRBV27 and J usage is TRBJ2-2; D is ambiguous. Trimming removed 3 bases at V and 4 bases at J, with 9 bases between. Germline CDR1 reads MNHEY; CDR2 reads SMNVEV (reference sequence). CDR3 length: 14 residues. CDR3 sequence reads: CASSLSTSTGELFF. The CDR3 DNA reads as TGTGCCAGCAGTTTGAGCACTTCCACCGGGGAGCTGTTTTTT.

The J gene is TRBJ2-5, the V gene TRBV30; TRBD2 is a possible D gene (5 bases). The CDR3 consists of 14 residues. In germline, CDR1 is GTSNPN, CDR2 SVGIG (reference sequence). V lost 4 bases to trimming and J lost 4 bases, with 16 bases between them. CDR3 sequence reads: CAWTPSGSGETQYF. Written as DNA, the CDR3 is TGTGCCTGGACCCCCTCGGGAAGCGGAGAGACCCAGTACTTC. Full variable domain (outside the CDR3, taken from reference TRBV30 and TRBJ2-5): SQTIHQWPATLVQPVGSPLSLECTVEGTSNPNLYWYRQAAGRGLQLLFYSVGIGQISSEVPQNLSASRPQDRQFILSSKKLLLSDSGFYLCAWTPSGSGETQYFGPGTRLLVL.

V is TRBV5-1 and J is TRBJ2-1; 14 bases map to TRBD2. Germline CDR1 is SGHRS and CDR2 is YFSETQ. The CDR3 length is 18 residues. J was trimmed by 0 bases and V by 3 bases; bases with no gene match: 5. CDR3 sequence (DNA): TGCGCCAGCAGCTGGACTAGCGGGAGGTTCGCCTCCTACAATGAGCAGTTCTTC. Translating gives CASSWTSGRFASYNEQFF.

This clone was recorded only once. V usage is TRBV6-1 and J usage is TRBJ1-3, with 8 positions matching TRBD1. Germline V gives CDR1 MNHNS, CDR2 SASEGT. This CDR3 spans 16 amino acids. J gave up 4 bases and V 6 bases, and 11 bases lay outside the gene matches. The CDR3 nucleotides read TGTGCCAGCAGCGAACAGACAGGGGTGACCGGAAACACCATATATTTT. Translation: CASSEQTGVTGNTIYF.

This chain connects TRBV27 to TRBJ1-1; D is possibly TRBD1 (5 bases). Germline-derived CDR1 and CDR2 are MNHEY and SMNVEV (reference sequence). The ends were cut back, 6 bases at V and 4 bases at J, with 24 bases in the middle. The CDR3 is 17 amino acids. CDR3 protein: CASSPRAGFPMTTEAFF. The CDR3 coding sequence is TGTGCCAGCAGCCCCCGGGCAGGGTTCCCGATGACCACTGAAGCTTTCTTT.

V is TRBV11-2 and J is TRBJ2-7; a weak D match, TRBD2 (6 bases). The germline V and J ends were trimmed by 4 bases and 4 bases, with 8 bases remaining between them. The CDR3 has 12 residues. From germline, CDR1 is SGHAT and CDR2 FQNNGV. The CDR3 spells CASSWDSYEQYF. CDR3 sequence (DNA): TGTGCCAGCAGCTGGGACTCTTACGAGCAGTACTTC.

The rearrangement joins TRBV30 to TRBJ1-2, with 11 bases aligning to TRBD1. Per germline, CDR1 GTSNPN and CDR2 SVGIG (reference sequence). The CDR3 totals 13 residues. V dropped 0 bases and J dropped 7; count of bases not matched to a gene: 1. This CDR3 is CAWSVGTGGGYTF. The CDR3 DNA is TGTGCCTGGAGTGTAGGGACAGGGGGTGGCTACACCTTC.

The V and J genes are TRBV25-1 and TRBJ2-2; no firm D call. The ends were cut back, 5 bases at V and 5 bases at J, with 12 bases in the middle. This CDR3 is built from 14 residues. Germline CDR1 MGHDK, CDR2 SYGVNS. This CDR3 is CASSHQAPTGELFF. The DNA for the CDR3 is TGTGCCAGCAGTCATCAGGCCCCAACCGGGGAGCTGTTTTTT.